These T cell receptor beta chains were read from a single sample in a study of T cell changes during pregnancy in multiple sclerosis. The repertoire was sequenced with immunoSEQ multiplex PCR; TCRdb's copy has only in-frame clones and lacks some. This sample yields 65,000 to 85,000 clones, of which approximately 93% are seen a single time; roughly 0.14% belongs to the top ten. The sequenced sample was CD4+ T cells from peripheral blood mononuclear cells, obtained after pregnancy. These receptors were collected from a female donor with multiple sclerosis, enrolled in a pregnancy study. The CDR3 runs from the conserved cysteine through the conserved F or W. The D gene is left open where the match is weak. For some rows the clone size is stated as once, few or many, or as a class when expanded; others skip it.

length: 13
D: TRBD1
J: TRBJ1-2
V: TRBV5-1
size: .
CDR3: CASSLDRDYGYTF
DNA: TGCGCCAGCAGCCTGGACAGGGACTATGGCTACACCTTC

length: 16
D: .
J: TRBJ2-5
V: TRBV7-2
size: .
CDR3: CASSLVGGAGQETQYF
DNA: TGTGCCAGCAGCTTGGTCGGCGGGGCCGGACAAGAGACCCAGTACTTC

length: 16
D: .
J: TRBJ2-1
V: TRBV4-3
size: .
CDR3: CASSQDLGHLLNEQFF
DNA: TGCGCCAGCAGCCAAGATCTAGGACATCTACTGAATGAGCAGTTCTTC

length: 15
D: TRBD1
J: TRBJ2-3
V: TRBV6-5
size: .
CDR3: CASSRQGTWTDTQYF
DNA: TGTGCCAGCAGCCGACAGGGGACCTGGACAGATACGCAGTATTTT

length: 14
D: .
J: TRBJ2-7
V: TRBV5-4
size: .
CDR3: CASSLVGVGYEQYF
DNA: TGTGCCAGCAGCTTGGTAGGGGTGGGGTACGAGCAGTACTTC

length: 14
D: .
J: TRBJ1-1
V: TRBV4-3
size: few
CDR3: CASSQGQLNTEAFF
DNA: TGCGCCAGCAGCCAAGGACAACTGAACACTGAAGCTTTCTTT

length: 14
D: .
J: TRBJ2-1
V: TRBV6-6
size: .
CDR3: CASSYSASFNEQFF
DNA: TGTGCCAGCAGTTACTCTGCTAGTTTCAATGAGCAGTTCTTC

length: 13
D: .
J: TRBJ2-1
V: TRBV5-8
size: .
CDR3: CASSLDTTYEQFF
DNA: TGTGCCAGCAGCTTGGATACTACTTATGAGCAGTTCTTC

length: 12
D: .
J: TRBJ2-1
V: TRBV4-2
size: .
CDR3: CASSSRYNEQFF
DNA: TGTGCCAGCAGCAGCAGGTACAATGAGCAGTTCTTC

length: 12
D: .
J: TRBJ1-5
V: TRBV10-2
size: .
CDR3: CASSGPGEPQHF
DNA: TGCGCCAGCAGCGGCCCCGGGGAGCCCCAGCATTTT

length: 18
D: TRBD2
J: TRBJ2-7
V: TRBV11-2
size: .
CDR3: CASSLLAGLAVPSYEQYF
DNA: TGTGCCAGCAGCTTATTGGCCGGACTAGCGGTACCCTCCTACGAGCAGTACTTC

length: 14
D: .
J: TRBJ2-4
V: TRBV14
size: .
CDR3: CASSQDPGVNIQYF
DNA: TGTGCCAGCAGCCAAGATCCAGGGGTAAACATTCAGTACTTC

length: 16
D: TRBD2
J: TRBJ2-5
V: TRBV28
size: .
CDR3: CASSSDLAGGPKTQYF
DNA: TGTGCCAGCAGCTCCGACCTAGCGGGAGGGCCGAAGACCCAGTACTTC

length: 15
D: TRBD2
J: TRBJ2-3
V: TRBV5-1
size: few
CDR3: CASSHLAGGTDTQYF
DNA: TGCGCCAGCAGCCATCTAGCGGGAGGCACAGATACGCAGTATTTT

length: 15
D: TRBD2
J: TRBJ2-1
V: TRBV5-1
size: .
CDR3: CASSALAGADNEQFF
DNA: TGCGCCAGCAGCGCCTTAGCGGGGGCCGACAATGAGCAGTTCTTC